The entry that follows covers one T cell receptor beta chain sequence. Sequencing used immunoSEQ multiplex PCR; TCRdb keeps in-frame clones, though not all of them. The data contain about 150,000 clones, 82% of them singletons. The sample is drawn from a study of blood T cell repertoires in COVID-19. About the research overall: Specimens from acute and convalescent COVID-19 originated in the United States, Italy and Spain. Sample material is recorded as cDNA or gDNA derived from T cells, B-cell-depleted T cells, or PBMCs.

The V end was cut by 5 bases, the J end by 7 bases, with 17 bases between. Germline V gene data show CDR1 as SEHNR and CDR2 as FQNEAQ (reference sequence). This CDR3 contains 14 residues. Material for sequencing was peripheral blood. V usage is TRBV7-9 and J usage is TRBJ1-1, with a tentative D call TRBD1 (5 bases). The sequence was obtained from a human donor with acute or convalescent COVID-19. The donor label of this sample is uncertain. The CDR3 sequence: CASSQTAPGVEAFF. The CDR3, as DNA: TGTGCCAGCAGCCAAACAGCCCCGGGGGTTGAAGCTTTCTTT.